This TCR beta chain was identified during a study of T-cell memory formation after mild COVID-19. Germline CDR1 reads SGHDN; CDR2 reads FVKESK. The CDR3 length is 15 residues. V lost 1 base and J 3 bases, leaving 12 bases between the germline ends. This clonotype appeared a few times. Employing constant-segment primers, 5'RACE generated TCR alpha and TCR beta cDNA libraries bearing sample barcodes and UMIs. One entry per CDR3 protein, called by TCRdb with MiXCR from the 5' RACE reads. The sample has 350,000 to 450,000 distinct CDR3 sequences, 15% to 25% seen once. The chain combines TRBV14 with TRBJ1-1; the D is unclear. The source of this sequence is an adult woman who had mild COVID-19 (a few samples of this study predate the infection). Cell type and time point are not known. Specimen: PBMCs or a T cell subset sorted from them (not recorded which). CDR3 amino acids: CASSQAPGSYTEAFF. The CDR3, as DNA: TGTGCCAGCAGCCAAGCCCCCGGCAGTTACACTGAAGCTTTCTTT.